The clone carrying this T cell receptor (beta chain) has only a few counts. As yet, its antigen is unknown. It was with unique molecular identifiers that the TCRbeta library was prepared. TCRdb re-called the PCR reads with MiXCR, one entry per CDR3 protein. This sample has 400,000 to 550,000 distinct CDR3 sequences, with 10% to 13% found just once. The data originate from a study of T-cell reconstitution after alpha-beta-depleted transplantation in children. Findings and caveats of the study: T-cell numbers and diversity one year post-transplant derived largely from freshly generated T cells. Recipient T cells and thymic progenitors that survived gave rise to the high TCRbeta diversity observed at day 60 in some patients. Reportedly, roughly two months post-transplant, alpha-beta T cells arose from several hundred expanded graft clones.

The CDR3 length is 16 residues. Germline V lookup: CDR1 SNHLY, CDR2 FYNNEI. The V and J ends lost 1 base and 2 bases respectively, with 15 bases between them. The sequence was obtained from a child aged 2 to 15 with inherited bone marrow failure, due to receive a stem cell transplant. Here the sequenced sample was PBMCs, taken before TCRalphabeta/CD19-depleted stem cell transplant. V is TRBV2 and J is TRBJ2-7; maybe TRBD1 (6 bases). CDR3: CASSEGQDTTTYEQYF. In DNA form, the CDR3 reads TGTGCCAGCAGTGAAGGACAGGATACGACTACCTACGAGCAGTACTTC.